This T cell receptor beta chain was recovered during a study of blood T cell repertoires in COVID-19. Study summary: Sources were T cells, B-cell-depleted T cells, or PBMCs; the material itself was cDNA or gDNA.

The trim removed 0 bases at V and 3 bases at J, leaving 1 base unmatched. The CDR3 runs to 14 residues. Germline V gene lookup returns CDR1 SGDLS and CDR2 YYNGEE. Libraries were prepared by immunoSEQ multiplex PCR; TCRdb keeps only in-frame clonotypes and omits some of them. The repertoire holds 300,000 or so clones, with 87% as singletons. The rearrangement joins TRBV9 to TRBJ2-7; 9 nucleotides line up with TRBD1. The sequence came from a woman between 50 and 59 years old who had recovered from COVID-19. Sequencing input: peripheral blood. CDR3: CASSVGDRVYEQYF. CDR3 nucleotide sequence: TGTGCCAGCAGCGTAGGGGACAGGGTCTACGAGCAGTACTTC.